The source of this T cell receptor beta chain is a study of response to subunit inactivated influenza vaccine (dated by TCRdb to about 2018). Notes on the research overall: To follow how T cells responded to a trivalent subunit inactivated influenza vaccine, the researchers relied on deep quantitative profiling of the T cell receptor repertoire. Here is what the overall study found, with its caveats: According to the authors, only a limited number of new T cells may be recruited by each seasonal influenza vaccination.

As encoded in the germline V gene, CDR1 is MGHRA while CDR2 is YSYEKL. V is cut back by 2 bases and J by 7 bases, with 5 bases in the junction unmatched. The CDR3 measures 14 amino acids from cysteine to phenylalanine. The read is trimmed to its CDR3 DNA, 42 bases read in frame from base 1. Libraries were prepared through RT-PCR. The sequencer was an Illumina HiSeq 2500. Starting from the raw public reads, TCRdb applied fastp trimming at Q25, assembled clones with MiXCR and retained in-frame beta chains. Rows matching on CDR3 protein sequence are summarized as one entry with the most common DNA and genes. The sample includes roughly 630,000 distinct CDR3 sequences, with less than 15% observed a single time. Together, the top ten hold 6% to 9.5% of the sample. This clonotype was observed a few times. The antigen it binds to is not known. No quality values exist for individual bases; no much larger clone is one base distant.

The sequence is built from TRBV4-1 and TRBJ1-5; TRBD1 aligns with 7 central bases. The source of this sequence is a man aged 50-59 years who received an inactivated influenza vaccine. Donor details come from another sample of the same person, matched by shared clones. Specimen: PBMCs from blood, collected 14 days before vaccination. The nucleotides are TGCGCCAGCAGCCAAAATACAGGGGCACAGCCCCAGCATTTT. Translation gives CASSQNTGAQPQHF.